This T cell receptor beta chain is drawn from a study of blood T cells in healthy people across ages (dated by TCRdb to the mid-2010s). Regarding the complete study: Template switching captured roughly one uniquely barcoded TCR beta cDNA molecule per two T cells in model experiments. Using deep sequencing normalized with unique cDNA molecular identifiers, the study measured how TCR beta repertoire diversity changes with age. Four age groups were formed from the donors: young (average about 16 years), middle-aged (just under 40), aged (about 68) and long-lived (about 80). Donors of different ages were randomly distributed across sequencing lanes to avoid experimental bias. For two donors (one aged 18 to 30 and one aged 80 or older), the study analyzed two additional independent replicas of 1 million unique cDNA reads from the same blood draw. Results and caveats for the whole study, not just this receptor: Because profiling used bulk unsorted PBMCs, naive and antigen-experienced compartments could not be compared conclusively. Estimates of total diversity based on one million sequenced T cells were considered lower bounds and underestimates. As age increased, observed TCR beta diversity per million T cells dropped in a roughly linear way, and a significant reduction was already evident by age around 41. Because the CMV infection status of the donors was unknown, age-related changes in expanded clonotypes may potentially have been confounded. Observed TCR beta diversity correlated strongly with the percentage of naive T cells measured by flow cytometry. Compared with the aged group, more naive CD4+ T cells, fewer expanded clones and increased TCR diversity were shown by the long-lived group, suggesting age selection.

The donors were a few dozen Caucasian individuals from Russia, aged roughly 6 to 90 years, who were systemically healthy. Each donor gave ten milliliters of peripheral blood, collected into EDTA-treated Vacutainer tubes. Ficoll-Paque density-gradient centrifugation was used to isolate PBMCs, with at least 6.5 million per sample. Total RNA, at least 6 micrograms per sample, was extracted from PBMCs with Trizol reagent. The percentages of naive CD45RAhigh/CD27high T cells were determined by flow cytometry on a PBMC aliquot from every donor. Library construction relied on 5' RACE. The sequencer listed for this sample is Illumina HiSeq 2500. A second PCR of roughly 6 to 11 cycles was run with a J-beta primer mix and a sample-barcoded 5' primer. Each TCR beta cDNA molecule received a unique molecular identifier from a template-switch 5' adaptor carrying 12 random nucleotides. Each sample yielded at least 2.5 million CDR3-containing paired-end reads. First-strand cDNA synthesis was performed from all RNA using the Mint cDNA synthesis kit, with priming by a TRBC-specific oligonucleotide. Following uracil-DNA glycosylase treatment, a first 18-cycle PCR with universal primers M1SS and BC2_uni_R was performed on all cDNA. As for how the authors treated the data: For normalization, 1 million high-quality reads were randomly selected from each sample, with every read carrying a distinct molecular identifier. Instead of being binned into consensus sequences, reads with shared molecular identifiers were discarded. MiTCR, with a Q25 quality threshold and the strictest error-elimination algorithm, was used for CDR3 identification, clonotype clustering and error correction. A nonparametric unseen species model with Euler transformation was used to estimate a lower bound on total TCR beta diversity. The public reads were reprocessed in TCRdb via fastp at Q25 and MiXCR, keeping in-frame beta chains. Rows matching on CDR3 protein sequence are summarized as one entry with the most common DNA and genes. The V and J calls were not made by the authors but by TCRdb's processing. The sample table shows 910,000 or so distinct CDR3 sequences, and 51% are seen once. The top ten clonotypes cover over 20% of the sample.

About this clonotype: Its antigen specificity is not known. No per-base quality is available; no much larger clone lies one base away.

The CDR3 goes from the cysteine to the phenylalanine over 14 residues. Just the 42-base CDR3 DNA is kept, in frame starting at base 1. The germline V gene supplies CDR1 SGHAT and CDR2 FQNNGV. V ends up 5 bases short and J 6 bases short, with an unmatched junction base count of 9. This receptor was obtained from a woman aged 55-70 years in good health. Input material: blood. Rearrangement joined TRBV11-2 to TRBJ1-1, with 7 middle bases fitting TRBD1. The CDR3 reads as follows: CASSVEAGGAEAFF. In nucleotides, the sequence is TGTGCCAGCAGCGTCGAGGCAGGGGGGGCTGAAGCTTTCTTT.